This record concerns one T cell receptor beta chain sequence. V was cut by 0 bases and J by 3 bases, with 11 bases left in between. The germline V gene encodes CDR1 KGHSY and CDR2 FQNENV. The CDR3 covers 15 residues. The study recruited people aged roughly 18 to 95 years across about two dozen US areas. Either two negative PCRs, clearance, or symptom resolution qualified Cohort 3 donors as recovered. The entry originates in a study of blood T cell repertoires in COVID-19. This table comes from immunoSEQ multiplex PCR, and its TCRdb copy is limited to in-frame clones, with some not included. Of 350,000 to 450,000 clones in the sample, 89% were seen once.

The chain employs TRBV16 and TRBJ2-5; D is perhaps TRBD2 (6 bases). The specimen was PBMCs or T cells enriched from blood (not recorded which). This sequence originates from a woman in her twenties or thirties who had recovered from COVID-19. The DNA for the CDR3 is TGTGCCAGCAGCCAATCAAGACTAGTTAAAGAGACCCAGTACTTC. Translation: CASSQSRLVKETQYF.